What follows are 19 T cell receptor beta chains derived from one specimen sequenced in a study of PD-1 blockade in mismatch repair-deficient tumors (dated by TCRdb to 2016 to 2017). According to the study, the label for this sample's time point signals: peripheral blood 12 weeks after first pembrolizumab dose. Preparation of the library involved the immunoSEQ multiplex PCR assay. Entries here come from immuneACCESS through TCRdb and include only in-frame sequences with V and J called. Some clones fail to appear in such tables; in the studies checked, an unresolved V gene covers under half of the shortfall, and the cause of the remainder is unknown. The table for this sample lists tens of thousands of clones; under 85% of them were counted only once. Over 20% of the sample rests with the top ten. This specimen consisted of peripheral blood, obtained 12 weeks after starting pembrolizumab. Source of these receptors: an adult with mismatch repair-deficient cancer.

This clone was detected a few times. The chain employs TRBV7-9 and TRBJ2-7; D not resolved. This CDR3 has 12 residues. The V gene lost 5 bases and the J gene lost 3 bases, with 8 bases spanning the gap. Germline V gene lookup returns CDR1 SEHNR and CDR2 FQNEAQ (reference sequence). The CDR3 loop is CASSSRSYEQYF. The CDR3 DNA reads TGTGCCAGCAGCAGTCGGAGCTACGAGCAGTACTTC.

The chain uses TRBV7-9 and TRBJ1-2, with D possibly TRBD1 on 5 matching bases. V lost 7 bases to trimming and J lost 4 bases, with 19 bases between them. The CDR3 runs 15 residues. Looked up from germline, CDR1 is SEHNR and CDR2 is FQNEAQ (reference sequence). The CDR3 region has the DNA TGTGCCAGCATCAATGAGAAGAGGGGCACCTATGGCTACACCTTC. It specifies CASINEKRGTYGYTF.

The chain carries TRBV6-5 and TRBJ2-3; 10 positions agree with TRBD1. CDR1 is MNHEY and CDR2 is SVGAGI in the germline V gene. This CDR3 is built from 14 residues. V dropped 6 bases and J dropped 3; count of bases not matched to a gene: 3. The CDR3: CASRRTGGTDTQYF. In nucleotides, the CDR3 is TGTGCCAGCAGAAGGACAGGGGGAACAGATACGCAGTATTTT.

The chain is built from TRBV4-1 and TRBJ2-7; D gene uncertain. The CDR3 covers 12 residues. V was clipped by 3 bases and J by 7 bases, with 10 bases between them. Germline CDR1 is MGHRA and CDR2 is YSYEKL. In nucleotides, the CDR3 is TGCGCCAGCAGCCATGTAATGGGGGAGCAGTACTTC. Residues: CASSHVMGEQYF.

This rearrangement joins TRBV10-2 to TRBJ2-3; D remains ambiguous. This CDR3 comprises 13 residues. V was clipped by 4 bases and J by 1 base, with 6 bases between them. Germline values: CDR1 WSHSY, CDR2 SAAADI. The CDR3 loop reads CASSALGTDTQYF. CDR3 sequence (DNA): TGCGCCAGCAGTGCCCTCGGCACAGATACGCAGTATTTT.

The chain has TRBV19 and TRBJ2-7; TRBD1 might be the D (6 bases). Looked up from germline, CDR1 is LNHDA and CDR2 is SQIVND (reference sequence). Trimming stripped 6 bases from V and 0 bases from J, with 9 bases between. The CDR3 is 13 residues long. CDR3 sequence reads: CASSLTGSYEQYF. The DNA of the CDR3 is TGTGCCAGTAGCCTGACAGGCTCCTACGAGCAGTACTTC.

This rearrangement joins TRBV7-2 to TRBJ2-5; D gene ambiguous. Trimming took off 3 bases at V and 3 bases at J, with 8 bases between the two ends. The CDR3 contains 13 residues. In germline, CDR1 is SGHTA, CDR2 FQGNSA. This chain's CDR3 is CASSFWAEETQYF. CDR3 DNA: TGTGCCAGCAGCTTTTGGGCAGAAGAGACCCAGTACTTC. Based on the CDR3 plus reference TRBV7-2 and TRBJ2-5, the full variable domain is GAGVSQSPSNKVTEKGKDVELRCDPISGHTALYWYRQSLGQGLEFLIYFQGNSAPDKSGLPSDRFSAERTGGSVSTLTIQRTQQEDSAVYLCASSFWAEETQYFGPGTRLLVL.

The chain employs TRBV11-3 and TRBJ2-1; 8 bases agree with TRBD1. The CDR3 runs 15 residues. Trimming took 5 bases from V and 4 from J; bases not matched to a gene: 7. CDR1 and CDR2 (germline): SGHNT, YENEEA. The DNA of the CDR3 is TGTGCCAGCAGCCCCCCGGACAGGGAATACAATGAGCAGTTCTTC. As protein: CASSPPDREYNEQFF.

The chain has TRBV5-8 and TRBJ2-5; no definite D call. Per germline, CDR1 SGHTS and CDR2 YDEGEE. The V end was cut by 0 bases, the J end by 5 bases, with 11 bases between. The CDR3 totals 14 residues. CDR3 coding DNA: TGTGCCAGCAGCTTGGGTCTGTCTGGGGAGACCCAGTACTTC. The encoded protein is CASSLGLSGETQYF.

The rearrangement uses TRBV5-1 and TRBJ2-1; 11 nucleotides agree with TRBD2. V lost 1 base and J lost 3; bases outside the gene matches: 15. CDR3 size: 20 residues. Germline CDR1 SGHRS, CDR2 YFSETQ. The CDR3 region has the DNA TGCGCCAGCAGCTTGCCTCTAGCAGGGCGACTAGCGGGAATCTACAATGAGCAGTTCTTC. It encodes CASSLPLAGRLAGIYNEQFF.

The rearrangement uses TRBV7-9 and TRBJ2-1, with D perhaps matching TRBD2 (5 bases). V lost 5 bases and J lost 7, with 15 bases in between. Germline CDR1 SEHNR, CDR2 FQNEAQ (reference sequence). CDR3 length equals 14 residues. CDR3 amino acids: CASSPPSSRNEQFF. In nucleotides, the CDR3 is TGTGCCAGCAGCCCGCCCTCTAGCAGGAATGAGCAGTTCTTC.

This clone has just one count. The chain carries TRBV19 and TRBJ1-2, with 10 bases aligning to TRBD1. Losses at the gene ends were 6 bases for V and 3 bases for J; bases not matched to a gene: 7. The CDR3 runs 15 residues. Germline CDR1 is LNHDA and CDR2 is SQIVND (reference sequence). DNA for the CDR3: TGTGCCAGTAGAAGAGGACAGGGGGGCTACTATGGCTACACCTTC. Protein product: CASRRGQGGYYGYTF.

V usage is TRBV6-6 and J usage is TRBJ2-2; tentative D call: TRBD1 (5 bases). This CDR3 is built from 14 residues. V lost 2 bases to trimming and J lost 9 bases, with 13 bases between them. Germline CDR1 reads MNHNY; CDR2 reads SVGAGI (reference sequence). CDR3: CASSYVRVPRELFF. The DNA of the CDR3 is TGTGCCAGCAGTTACGTCAGGGTCCCACGGGAGCTGTTTTTT.

This clone has only a few counts. V usage is TRBV4-3 and J usage is TRBJ2-1, with D perhaps being TRBD1 or TRBD2 (5 bases each). V lost 0 bases to trimming and J lost 9 bases, with 21 bases between them. Germline V lookup: CDR1 LGHNA, CDR2 YSLEER. CDR3 size: 17 residues. The CDR3 nucleotides are TGCGCCAGCAGCCAAGAACCCCCCGGGACGGGCACGCGTGAGCAGTTCTTC. This codes for CASSQEPPGTGTREQFF.

This chain joins TRBV7-6 and TRBJ2-1; possible D gene TRBD1, 6 bases. The CDR3 has 14 amino acids. Trimming took off 2 bases at V and 3 bases at J, with 8 bases between the two ends. Germline CDR1 is SGHVS and CDR2 is FNYEAQ. The CDR3 loop reads CASSLQGHYNEQFF. The CDR3 region has the DNA TGTGCCAGCAGCTTACAGGGGCACTACAATGAGCAGTTCTTC.

This clone was seen only once. This chain links TRBV12-5 with TRBJ2-3; no clear D gene. Germline lookup yields CDR1 LGHNT and CDR2 FRNRAP. The CDR3 runs to 14 residues. Trimming left V 3 bases short and J 2 bases short, with 9 bases between. Here the CDR3 DNA reads TGTGCTAGTGGTTTCTGGTCCACCACAGATACGCAGTATTTT. It translates to CASGFWSTTDTQYF.

The chain links TRBV7-2 to TRBJ1-2; D is undetermined. Germline lookup yields CDR1 SGHTA and CDR2 FQGNSA. CDR3 length: 13 residues. The V end lost 2 bases, the J end lost 8 bases, and 12 bases lay between the germline ends. DNA for the CDR3: TGTGCCAGCAGCTTACGAGGTCTTGGGGGCTACACCTTC. It codes for CASSLRGLGGYTF.

The chain carries TRBV5-5 and TRBJ2-7; no clear D gene. Germline assignment: CDR1 SGHKS and CDR2 YYEKEE (reference sequence). The CDR3 covers 14 residues. The V gene lost 6 bases and the J gene lost 0 bases, with 13 bases spanning the gap. The CDR3 is CASTLGTNSYEQYF. The CDR3 region has the DNA TGTGCCAGCACCCTGGGCACCAACTCCTACGAGCAGTACTTC. The full variable domain, in which reference TRBV5-5 and TRBJ2-7 provide the parts outside the CDR3, is DAGVTQSPTHLIKTRGQQVTLRCSPISGHKSVSWYQQVLGQGPQFIFQYYEKEERGRGNFPDRFSARQFPNYSSELNVNALLLGDSALYLCASTLGTNSYEQYFGPGTRLTVT.

The genes are TRBV6-4 and TRBJ1-1; 7 nucleotides agree with TRBD1. The CDR3 runs to 14 residues. With V trimmed by 4 bases and J by 1 base, 3 bases remained unmatched. Germline assignment: CDR1 MRHNA and CDR2 SNTAGT. This CDR3 reads CASSGTGENTEAFF. As DNA, the CDR3 is TGTGCCAGCAGTGGTACAGGGGAGAACACTGAAGCTTTCTTT.